Shown below are 21 T cell receptor beta chains from a single sample sequenced in a study of Graves' ophthalmopathy and Graves' hyperthyroidism. Amplification of TCR beta CDR3 regions used RNA transcripts. In the first round, RT-PCR was carried out with HTBI primers, and a multiplex PCR formed the second round. TCRdb reanalysed the multiplex PCR reads using MiXCR and keeps one entry per CDR3 protein. The sample contains under 250,000 distinct CDR3 sequences, about a fifth of which appear only once. Sequences were obtained from peripheral blood. The receptors derive from a woman aged 50 to 65 with Graves' ophthalmopathy.

This clonotype has a count of ten or more. The germline gene is not matched at one end of the junction; a read error may be the cause. The chain has TRBV7-7 and TRBJ2-2; D gene uncertain. The germline V gene has CDR1 SSHAT and CDR2 FNYEAQ (reference sequence). The CDR3 sequence is 18 residues long. The CDR3 DNA reads TGTGCTAGCAGCTTAGCCTCGGCCCTCGTTCGGAACACCGGGGAGCTGTTTTTT. This sequence encodes CASSLASALVRNTGELFF.

The gene calls are TRBV6-1 and TRBJ1-2, with D uncertain. The germline gives CDR1 MNHNS, CDR2 SASEGT. The V end lost 0 bases, the J end lost 0 bases, and 8 bases lay between the germline ends. The CDR3 extends over 15 amino acids. The CDR3 DNA reads as TGTGCCAGCAGTGAAGCGCTGGACCCTAACTATGGCTACACCTTC. It specifies CASSEALDPNYGYTF.

This clonotype showed up many times. This chain uses TRBV7-2 with TRBJ2-7; 8 positions match TRBD2. This CDR3 is 13 amino acids long. Germline values: CDR1 SGHTA, CDR2 FQGNSA. Trimming cost V 4 bases and J 3 bases; bases outside gene matches: 2. For the CDR3, the DNA is TGTGCCAGCAGCTCCGGGGGGGGCTACGAGCAGTACTTC. The encoded protein is CASSSGGGYEQYF.

This chain uses TRBV20-1 with TRBJ2-2; 7 positions agree with TRBD1. Germline V gene data show CDR1 as DFQATT and CDR2 as SNEGSKA (reference sequence). The CDR3 is made up of 16 amino acids. Trimming took 0 bases from V and 7 from J; bases not matched to a gene: 11. In DNA, the CDR3 is TGCAGTGCTAGAGATCCGAGGACAGGAACAAACGGGGAGCTGTTTTTT. Its protein product is CSARDPRTGTNGELFF.

This chain connects TRBV11-2 to TRBJ2-5; D call uncertain. The CDR3 is 13 residues long. Trimming removed 3 bases at V and 5 bases at J, with 10 bases between. The germline V gene has CDR1 SGHAT and CDR2 FQNNGV. The CDR3 loop is CASSFGEKETQYF. DNA for the CDR3: TGTGCCAGCAGCTTTGGGGAAAAGGAGACCCAGTACTTC.

This clonotype occurred many times. DNA for the CDR3: TGTGCCAGTACGGGGACACCTACTAACTATGGCTACACCTTC. It encodes CASTGTPTNYGYTF. The V call is TRBV19, the J call TRBJ1-2; weak D call: TRBD1 (6 bases). This CDR3 contains 14 residues. Germline CDR1 reads LNHDA; CDR2 reads SQIVND (reference sequence). Trimming removed 7 bases at V and 0 bases at J, with 12 bases between. Full variable domain (rest looked up from reference TRBV19 and TRBJ1-2): DGGITQSPKYLFRKEGQNVTLSCEQNLNHDAMYWYRQDPGQGLRLIYYSQIVNDFQKGDIAEGYSVSREKKESFPLTVTSAQKNPTAFYLCASTGTPTNYGYTFGSGTRLTVV.

There are many counts of this clonotype. The V call is TRBV6-1, the J call TRBJ2-5; D call uncertain. Per germline, CDR1 MNHNS and CDR2 SASEGT. Trimming stripped 2 bases from V and 5 bases from J, with 12 bases between. CDR3 size: 14 residues. CDR3 loop: CASSEMSVGETQYF. The CDR3 DNA sequence: TGTGCCAGCAGTGAAATGTCAGTCGGGGAGACCCAGTACTTC.

The table lists this clonotype with a few counts. The chain couples TRBV18 to TRBJ1-2, with D possibly TRBD1 on 5 matching bases. The V end was cut by 3 bases, the J end by 2 bases, with 13 bases between. The germline V gene encodes CDR1 KGHSH and CDR2 LQKENI. The CDR3 is 15 residues long. The CDR3 reads CASSPRGDSNYGYTF. The DNA for the CDR3 is TGTGCCAGCTCACCGCGGGGGGACTCAAACTATGGCTACACCTTC.

In its sample, this clonotype was seen many times. The rearrangement links TRBV12-3 or TRBV12-4 to TRBJ1-3; 8 nucleotides match TRBD1. CDR3 size: 15 residues. Germline trimming cut 3 bases from V and 2 bases from J; bases unmatched to any gene: 3. The CDR3 region has the DNA TGTGCCAGCAGTTTGTCAGGGGGCGCTGGAAACACCATATATTTT. This codes for CASSLSGGAGNTIYF.

This clonotype was seen ten or more times. The rearrangement uses TRBV5-1 and TRBJ1-1; 8 bases line up with TRBD1. The CDR3 has 15 residues. J was trimmed by 1 base and V by 2 bases; bases with no gene match: 4. The germline V gene has CDR1 SGHRS and CDR2 YFSETQ. CDR3 in amino acids: CASSLPGTGNTEAFF. The CDR3, as DNA: TGCGCCAGCAGCTTACCCGGGACAGGGAACACTGAAGCTTTCTTT.

In this sample, this clonotype turned up many times. The chain has TRBV5-1 and TRBJ2-7; 8 bases are a match to TRBD1. With 0 bases clipped from V and 5 bases from J, the junction kept 10 bases outside the gene matches. This CDR3 comprises 16 residues. Germline V gene data show CDR1 as SGHRS and CDR2 as YFSETQ. The CDR3 bases are TGCGCCAGCAGCTTGGCACCGACAGGGGATCTAAACGAGCAGTACTTC. This translates into CASSLAPTGDLNEQYF. The full variable domain, its missing parts supplied by reference TRBV5-1 and TRBJ2-7, is KAGVTQTPRYLIKTRGQQVTLSCSPISGHRSVSWYQQTPGQGLQFLFEYFSETQRNKGNFPGRFSGRQFSNSRSEMNVSTLELGDSALYLCASSLAPTGDLNEQYFGPGTRLTVT.

At least ten counts were recorded for this clonotype. V gene TRBV5-1 combines with J gene TRBJ2-5; D is perhaps TRBD2 (6 bases). CDR3 length: 14 amino acids. From germline, CDR1 is SGHRS and CDR2 YFSETQ. V lost 5 bases, J lost 1 base, and 12 bases lay in between. CDR3 nucleotides: TGCGCCAGCAGTGAGGGGACTCTCCAAGAGACCCAGTACTTC. Its protein is CASSEGTLQETQYF.

In this sample, this clonotype turned up many times. The V call is TRBV5-1, the J call TRBJ1-2; D gene unclear. V was cut by 0 bases and J by 7 bases, with 10 bases left in between. The CDR3 runs to 13 residues. Germline V CDR1 and CDR2: SGHRS, YFSETQ. This CDR3 reads CASSLGQDLGYTF. CDR3 sequence (DNA): TGCGCCAGCAGCTTGGGTCAGGATCTTGGCTACACCTTC.

This chain's CDR3 is CASSLPDRVTEAFF. As DNA, the CDR3 is TGTGCCAGCAGTCTACCGGACAGGGTCACTGAAGCTTTCTTT. This chain links TRBV6-5 with TRBJ1-1; 8 nucleotides agree with TRBD1. The CDR3 covers 14 residues. Germline CDR1 and CDR2: MNHEY and SVGAGI. The junction had 6 bases not matched to a gene; V was cut back by 5 bases and J by 4 bases.

The sample holds many counts of this clonotype. The gene calls are TRBV30 and TRBJ1-1; D is undetermined. The V gene lost 1 base and the J gene lost 11 bases, with 17 bases spanning the gap. Germline V gene data show CDR1 as GTSNPN and CDR2 as SVGIG (reference sequence). The CDR3 spans 13 residues. This chain's CDR3 is CAWSDSEEAPAFF. The CDR3, as DNA: TGTGCCTGGAGTGACAGCGAAGAGGCCCCGGCTTTCTTT.

This clonotype has ten or more counts. Here the CDR3 reads CASSISATPADTQYF. The CDR3 region has the DNA TGTGCCAGTAGCATTAGCGCAACCCCCGCAGATACGCAGTATTTT. The chain combines TRBV19 with TRBJ2-3; TRBD2 is a possible D gene (5 bases). V was clipped by 6 bases and J by 4 bases, with 17 bases between them. Germline-derived CDR1 and CDR2 are LNHDA and SQIVND (reference sequence). This CDR3 has 15 amino acids.

This clonotype was seen once. The gene calls are TRBV12-3 or TRBV12-4 and TRBJ2-7, with 15 bases aligning to TRBD2. CDR3 length: 15 amino acids. Trimming at V came to 7 bases and at J to 5 bases, leaving 6 bases not matched to a gene. The CDR3 here is CASTGLAGGPHEQYF. CDR3 in DNA: TGTGCCAGCACCGGACTAGCGGGAGGGCCGCACGAGCAGTACTTC.

The rearrangement joins TRBV7-8 to TRBJ2-2; unclear D gene. The CDR3 is 17 amino acids. The germline CDR1 and CDR2 sequences are SGHVS and FQNEAQ. V lost 1 base, J lost 5 bases, and 17 bases lay in between. DNA for the CDR3: TGTGCCAGCAGCTTAGATGTATCAGGCACCTCTACCGGGGAGCTGTTTTTT. Protein sequence: CASSLDVSGTSTGELFF.

This clonotype occurred many times. The rearrangement uses TRBV30 and TRBJ2-2, with 11 bases that match TRBD2. The trim removed 3 bases at V and 1 base at J, leaving 4 bases unmatched. The germline gives CDR1 GTSNPN, CDR2 SVGIG (reference sequence). CDR3 length equals 16 residues. The CDR3 DNA is TGTGCCTGGAGCGGAACTAGCGGGAGGAACACCGGGGAGCTGTTTTTT. Translation gives CAWSGTSGRNTGELFF.

This clonotype came up many times. This sequence joins TRBV20-1 and TRBJ1-6; no reliable D call. The CDR3 covers 13 residues. V lost 4 bases and J lost 3, with 7 bases in between. Germline lookup yields CDR1 DFQATT and CDR2 SNEGSKA (reference sequence). CDR3 sequence: CSATEDYNSPLHF. The CDR3 DNA reads TGCAGTGCTACAGAAGACTATAATTCACCCCTCCACTTT.

This clonotype has a count of ten or more. V gene TRBV5-4 combines with J gene TRBJ2-2, with 8 bases identical to TRBD1. V shed 4 bases and J 5 bases; nucleotides not matched to a gene: 10. This CDR3 is built from 16 residues. Looked up from germline, CDR1 is SGHNT and CDR2 is YYREEE (reference sequence). The CDR3 loop reads CASSRAGQGVTGELFF. The DNA for the CDR3 is TGTGCCAGCAGCCGCGCCGGACAGGGTGTGACCGGGGAGCTGTTTTTT. The complete variable domain, with remaining parts taken from reference TRBV5-4 and TRBJ2-2, reads ETGVTQSPTHLIKTRGQQVTLRCSSQSGHNTVSWYQQALGQGPQFIFQYYREEENGRGNFPPRFSGLQFPNYSSELNVNALELDDSALYLCASSRAGQGVTGELFFGEGSRLTVL.